The 16 T cell receptor beta chains listed next were all sequenced from one sample in a study of cytomegalovirus exposure and HLA in healthy donors (dated by TCRdb to between 2016 and 2019). The library was built by means of the immunoSEQ multiplex PCR assay. A mixture of 60 forward primers for TCR Vbeta segments and 13 reverse primers for TCR Jbeta segments was used in the multiplex PCR. The table comes from immuneACCESS by way of TCRdb, which keeps in-frame sequences with V and J called. Part of the clones is missing from these tables; in studies checked, under half for an unresolved V gene and the rest for unknown reasons. The sample table lists about 150,000 clones, approximately 80% of them with a count of one. Over 1.1% of the sample belongs to the ten largest clones. The specimen was PBMCs. Every receptor here comes from a male donor in good health and CMV-seronegative.

The chain couples TRBV6-4 to TRBJ2-2, with D perhaps TRBD1 (6 bases). Germline-derived CDR1 and CDR2 are MRHNA and SNTAGT. This CDR3 contains 14 residues. V lost 3 bases, J lost 5 bases, and 10 bases lay in between. The CDR3 DNA is TGTGCCAGCAGTGATCAAGGGGGAACCGGGGAGCTGTTTTTT. It yields the protein CASSDQGGTGELFF.

This clone was seen more than once but under ten times. The chain couples TRBV7-8 to TRBJ2-1; tentative D call: TRBD2 (6 bases). Trimming left V 2 bases short and J 7 bases short, with 24 bases between. This CDR3 contains 18 residues. The V gene's germline CDR1 is SGHVS and CDR2 FQNEAQ. DNA of the CDR3: TGTGCCAGCAGCTTATCGTCTCTGTTCCGGGACTCGTATAATGAGCAGTTCTTC. This encodes CASSLSSLFRDSYNEQFF.

V is TRBV4-1 and J is TRBJ1-3, with TRBD1 as a possible D gene (5 bases). The CDR3 spans 18 residues. The V and J ends lost 2 bases and 0 bases respectively, with 17 bases between them. Germline CDR1 reads MGHRA; CDR2 reads YSYEKL. In DNA form, the CDR3 reads TGCGCCAGCAGCCAACTGGTCGGAGCAGGGTCCTCTGGAAACACCATATATTTT. This translates into CASSQLVGAGSSGNTIYF.

CDR3 sequence reads: CATSRGGTATYEQYF. CDR3 sequence (DNA): TGTGCCACCAGCAGAGGGGGGACAGCGACGTACGAGCAGTACTTC. The chain carries TRBV15 and TRBJ2-7, with 7 positions matching TRBD1. Germline V gives CDR1 LNHNV, CDR2 YYDKDF (reference sequence). V lost 1 base and J lost 4; bases outside the gene matches: 7. The CDR3 is 15 amino acids.

The CDR3 DNA reads as TGTGCCAGCAGCTCTGAACGGGGGAACACTGAAGCTTTCTTT. Protein product: CASSSERGNTEAFF. This chain joins TRBV6-6 and TRBJ1-1, with unresolved D. The CDR3 has 14 residues. Trimming cost V 6 bases and J 1 base, with 12 bases left between them. CDR1 and CDR2 (germline): MNHNY, SVGAGI (reference sequence).

This clone has more than one count but fewer than ten. V usage is TRBV5-4 and J usage is TRBJ2-3; no clear D gene. Trimming took 4 bases from V and 10 from J, leaving 13 bases between them. Germline lookup yields CDR1 SGHNT and CDR2 YYREEE (reference sequence). The CDR3 is 12 residues long. The CDR3 region is CASSPGGGAQYF. In DNA, the CDR3 is TGTGCCAGCAGCCCTGGCGGCGGCGCGCAGTATTTT.

The rearrangement joins TRBV19 to TRBJ2-5; 10 positions match TRBD1. There are 15 residues in the CDR3. With 4 bases clipped from V and 6 bases from J, the junction kept 8 bases outside the gene matches. Germline CDR1 and CDR2: LNHDA and SQIVND (reference sequence). This CDR3 is CASSTLTGGEKTQYF. In DNA form, the CDR3 reads TGTGCCAGTAGTACGCTGACAGGGGGCGAGAAGACCCAGTACTTC.

The chain joins TRBV7-8 to TRBJ2-4, with 12 bases identical to TRBD2. This CDR3 contains 14 residues. Germline lookup yields CDR1 SGHVS and CDR2 FQNEAQ. The junction had 1 base not matched to a gene; V was cut back by 4 bases and J by 6 bases. CDR3 in DNA: TGTGCCAGCAGCTCGACTAGCGGGGGAAACATTCAGTACTTC. Its protein product is CASSSTSGGNIQYF.

V gene TRBV4-1 combines with J gene TRBJ2-5; perhaps TRBD2 as D (6 bases). The germline V gene has CDR1 MGHRA and CDR2 YSYEKL. Between the trimmed V and J ends, which lost 4 bases and 4 bases, there was a span of 19 bases. The CDR3 sequence is 16 residues long. The CDR3 loop reads CASSPGPGTLGETQYF. CDR3 bases: TGCGCCAGCAGCCCTGGACCTGGGACTTTGGGAGAGACCCAGTACTTC.

This sequence joins TRBV30 and TRBJ1-1; possibly TRBD1 for D (6 bases). Trimming pared 2 bases from V and 5 bases from J, leaving 12 bases between. This CDR3 contains 13 residues. Per germline, CDR1 GTSNPN and CDR2 SVGIG (reference sequence). This CDR3 reads CAWSLQGKTEAFF. In DNA form, the CDR3 reads TGTGCCTGGAGTCTACAGGGAAAAACTGAAGCTTTCTTT.

The rearrangement uses TRBV4-2 and TRBJ1-2; D is undetermined. V gave up 1 base and J gave up 8 bases, with 8 bases separating them. CDR1 and CDR2 from the germline V gene are LGHNA and YNFKEQ. This CDR3 has 12 residues. The CDR3 nucleotides are TGTGCCAGCAGCCAAGGTCTTGGCGGCTACACCTTC. This codes for CASSQGLGGYTF.

The chain is built from TRBV18 and TRBJ1-2; 7 bases are shared with TRBD1. The CDR3 is 13 amino acids. The V gene's germline CDR1 is KGHSH and CDR2 LQKENI. Losses at the gene ends were 5 bases for V and 4 bases for J; bases not matched to a gene: 4. CDR3 sequence: CASSLGQLYGYTF. The DNA of the CDR3 is TGTGCCAGCTCATTGGGACAGCTCTATGGCTACACCTTC.

A word on this clone: At one of its ends the junction is not consistent with the germline gene, which may arise from a read error. The CDR3 DNA reads TGTGCTAGCAGCCGAGGGGACAGGGGTGTCACCGGGGAGCTGTTTTTT. Amino acids: CASSRGDRGVTGELFF. This chain links TRBV7-7 with TRBJ2-2; TRBD1 matches 10 bases. CDR1 and CDR2 (germline): SSHAT, FNYEAQ (reference sequence). This CDR3 spans 16 amino acids.

CDR3 residues: CASSLYSGNTEAFF. In nucleotides, the CDR3 is TGTGCCAGCAGCTTATACTCGGGGAACACTGAAGCTTTCTTT. The chain recombines TRBV7-2 with TRBJ1-1, with no clear D. CDR1 is SGHTA and CDR2 is FQGNSA in the germline V gene. Trimming removed 2 bases from V and 1 base from J, with 8 bases in between. This CDR3 region has 14 residues.

This clone was seen more than once but under ten times. The gene calls are TRBV4-1 and TRBJ1-1, with D tentatively TRBD1 (6 bases). Germline values: CDR1 MGHRA, CDR2 YSYEKL. This CDR3 is 13 amino acids long. V gave up 3 bases and J gave up 5 bases, with 10 bases separating them. The CDR3 region has the DNA TGCGCCAGCAGCCATACAGGGCGGACTGAAGCTTTCTTT. Amino acid sequence: CASSHTGRTEAFF.

As to this clone: The sample holds other DNA sequences that translate to the same CDR3. This chain joins TRBV7-2 and TRBJ2-1; possible D gene TRBD2, 7 bases. Germline lookup yields CDR1 SGHTA and CDR2 FQGNSA. This CDR3 contains 13 residues. Trimming left V 8 bases short and J 7 bases short, with 15 bases between. The CDR3 reads CASRLGGGNEQFF. In nucleotides, the CDR3 is TGTGCCAGCCGATTGGGAGGGGGAAATGAGCAGTTCTTC. Using reference TRBV7-2 and TRBJ2-1 for the parts outside the CDR3, the full variable domain is GAGVSQSPSNKVTEKGKDVELRCDPISGHTALYWYRQSLGQGLEFLIYFQGNSAPDKSGLPSDRFSAERTGGSVSTLTIQRTQQEDSAVYLCASRLGGGNEQFFGPGTRLTVL.